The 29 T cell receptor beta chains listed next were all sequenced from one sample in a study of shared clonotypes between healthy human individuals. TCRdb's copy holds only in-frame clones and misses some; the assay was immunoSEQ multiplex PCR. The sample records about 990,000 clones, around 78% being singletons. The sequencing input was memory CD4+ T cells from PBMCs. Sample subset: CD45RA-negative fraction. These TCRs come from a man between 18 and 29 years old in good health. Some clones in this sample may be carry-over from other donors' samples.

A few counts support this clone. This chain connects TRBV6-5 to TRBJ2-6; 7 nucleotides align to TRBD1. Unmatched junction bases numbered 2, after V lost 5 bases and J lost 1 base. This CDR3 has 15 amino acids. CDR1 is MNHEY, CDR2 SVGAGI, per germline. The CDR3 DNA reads TGTGCCAGCAGTCAGACAGGGTCTGGGGCCAACGTCCTGACTTTC. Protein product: CASSQTGSGANVLTF.

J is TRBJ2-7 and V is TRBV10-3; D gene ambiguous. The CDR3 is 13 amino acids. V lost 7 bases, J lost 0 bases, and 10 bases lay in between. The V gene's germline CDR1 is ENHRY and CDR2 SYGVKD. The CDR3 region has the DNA TGTGCCATCATGTGGCTTACCTCCTACGAGCAGTACTTC. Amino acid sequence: CAIMWLTSYEQYF.

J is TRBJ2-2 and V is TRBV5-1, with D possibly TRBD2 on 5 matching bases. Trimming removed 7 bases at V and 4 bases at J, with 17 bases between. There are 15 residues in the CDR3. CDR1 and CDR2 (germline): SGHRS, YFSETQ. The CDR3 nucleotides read TGCGCCAGCGGCCCGGGGTACCTGGGCACCGGGGAGCTGTTTTTT. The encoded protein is CASGPGYLGTGELFF.

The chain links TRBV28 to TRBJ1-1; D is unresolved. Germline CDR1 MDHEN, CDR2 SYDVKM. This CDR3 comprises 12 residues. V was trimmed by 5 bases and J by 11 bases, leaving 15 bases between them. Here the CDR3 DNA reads TGTGCCAGCAGTCTCCCCCCGCAAGGCGCTTTCTTT. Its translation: CASSLPPQGAFF.

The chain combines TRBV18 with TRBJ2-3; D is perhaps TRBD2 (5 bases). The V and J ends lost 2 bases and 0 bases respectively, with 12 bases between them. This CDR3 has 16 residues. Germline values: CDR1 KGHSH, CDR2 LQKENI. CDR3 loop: CASSPVAGSSTDTQYF. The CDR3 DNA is TGTGCCAGCTCACCAGTGGCGGGCTCTAGCACAGATACGCAGTATTTT.

The CDR3 loop is CASSYDSGRALTEQYF. For the CDR3, the DNA is TGTGCCAGCAGCTACGATAGCGGGAGGGCTCTGACGGAGCAGTACTTC. The chain combines TRBV5-5 with TRBJ2-7; 11 positions agree with TRBD2. This CDR3 region has 16 residues. V lost 3 bases, J lost 7 bases, and 12 bases stayed unmatched. CDR1 is SGHKS and CDR2 is YYEKEE in the germline V gene (reference sequence). Complete variable domain (other parts from reference TRBV5-5 and TRBJ2-7): DAGVTQSPTHLIKTRGQQVTLRCSPISGHKSVSWYQQVLGQGPQFIFQYYEKEERGRGNFPDRFSARQFPNYSSELNVNALLLGDSALYLCASSYDSGRALTEQYFGPGTRLTVT.

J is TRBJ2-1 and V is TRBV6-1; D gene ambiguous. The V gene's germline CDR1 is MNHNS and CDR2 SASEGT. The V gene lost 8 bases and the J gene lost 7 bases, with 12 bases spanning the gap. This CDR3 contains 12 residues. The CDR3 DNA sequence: TGTGCCAGCTTCCTAGTCGGAAATGAGCAGTTCTTC. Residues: CASFLVGNEQFF.

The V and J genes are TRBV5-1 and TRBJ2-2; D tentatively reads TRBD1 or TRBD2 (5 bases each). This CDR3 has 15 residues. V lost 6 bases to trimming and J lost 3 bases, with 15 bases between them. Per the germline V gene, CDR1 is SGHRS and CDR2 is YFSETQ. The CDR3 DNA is TGCGCCAGCACCACCGGGACCAGATACACCGGGGAGCTGTTTTTT. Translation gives CASTTGTRYTGELFF.

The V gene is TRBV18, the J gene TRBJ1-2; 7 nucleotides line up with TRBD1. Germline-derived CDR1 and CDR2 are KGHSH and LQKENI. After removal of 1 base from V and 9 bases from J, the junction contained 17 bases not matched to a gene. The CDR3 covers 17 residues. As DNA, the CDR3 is TGTGCCAGCTCACCACTACTATCTATACAGGGGCATCAAAGCTACACCTTC. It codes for CASSPLLSIQGHQSYTF.

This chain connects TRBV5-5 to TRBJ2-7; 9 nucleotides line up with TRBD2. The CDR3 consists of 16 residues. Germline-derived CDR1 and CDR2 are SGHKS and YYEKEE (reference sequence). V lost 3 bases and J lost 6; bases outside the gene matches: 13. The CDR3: CASSSIGREGPTEQYF. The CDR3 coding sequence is TGTGCCAGCAGCTCAATTGGGCGGGAGGGACCCACCGAGCAGTACTTC.

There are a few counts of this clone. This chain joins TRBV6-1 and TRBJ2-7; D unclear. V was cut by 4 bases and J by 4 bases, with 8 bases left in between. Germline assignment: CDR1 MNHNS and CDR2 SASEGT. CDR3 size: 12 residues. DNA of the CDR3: TGTGCCAGCAGTGTTCGAATTTACGAGCAGTACTTC. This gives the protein CASSVRIYEQYF.

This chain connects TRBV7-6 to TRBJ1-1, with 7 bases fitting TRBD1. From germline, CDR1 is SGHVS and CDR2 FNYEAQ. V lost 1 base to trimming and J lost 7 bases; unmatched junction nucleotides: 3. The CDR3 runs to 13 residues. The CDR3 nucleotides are TGTGCCAGCAGCTTAGAGAGGGGGCGTGAAGCTTTCTTT. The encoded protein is CASSLERGREAFF. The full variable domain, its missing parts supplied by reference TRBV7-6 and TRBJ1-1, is GAGVSQSPRYKVTKRGQDVALRCDPISGHVSLYWYRQALGQGPEFLTYFNYEAQQDKSGLPNDRFSAERPEGSISTLTIQRTEQRDSAMYRCASSLERGREAFFGQGTRLTVV.

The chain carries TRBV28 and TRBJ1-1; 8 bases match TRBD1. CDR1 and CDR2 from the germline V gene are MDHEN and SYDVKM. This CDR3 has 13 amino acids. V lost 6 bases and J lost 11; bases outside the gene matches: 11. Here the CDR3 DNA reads TGTGCCAGCAGGGGAACTAGGACAGGGAAGGCTTTCTTT. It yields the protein CASRGTRTGKAFF.

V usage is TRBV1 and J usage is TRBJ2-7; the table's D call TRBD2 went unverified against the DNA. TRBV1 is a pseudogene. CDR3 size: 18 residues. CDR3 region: CTSSVTSLAGGTLYEQYF. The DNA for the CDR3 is TGCACCAGCAGCGTAACGTCTCTAGCGGGAGGCACTCTCTACGAGCAGTACTTC.

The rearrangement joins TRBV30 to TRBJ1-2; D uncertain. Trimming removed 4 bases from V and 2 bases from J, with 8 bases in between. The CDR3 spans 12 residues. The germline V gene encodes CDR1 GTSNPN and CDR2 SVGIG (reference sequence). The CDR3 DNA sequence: TGTGCCTGGATAACCCGGAACTATGGCTACACCTTC. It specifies CAWITRNYGYTF. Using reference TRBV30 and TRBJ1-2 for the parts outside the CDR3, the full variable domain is SQTIHQWPATLVQPVGSPLSLECTVEGTSNPNLYWYRQAAGRGLQLLFYSVGIGQISSEVPQNLSASRPQDRQFILSSKKLLLSDSGFYLCAWITRNYGYTFGSGTRLTVV.

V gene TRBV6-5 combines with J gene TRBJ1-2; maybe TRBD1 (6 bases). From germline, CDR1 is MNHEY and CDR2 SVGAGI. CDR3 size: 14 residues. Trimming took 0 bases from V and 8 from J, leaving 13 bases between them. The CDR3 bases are TGTGCCAGCAGTTACTCCCGGACAGAGCGAGGCTACACCTTC. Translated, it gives CASSYSRTERGYTF.

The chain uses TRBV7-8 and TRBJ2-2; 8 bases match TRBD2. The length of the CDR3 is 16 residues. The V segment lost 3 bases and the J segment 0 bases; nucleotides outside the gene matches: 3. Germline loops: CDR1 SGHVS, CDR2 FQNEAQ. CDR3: CASSFLAGSNTGELFF. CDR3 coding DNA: TGTGCCAGCAGCTTCTTAGCGGGATCGAACACCGGGGAGCTGTTTTTT. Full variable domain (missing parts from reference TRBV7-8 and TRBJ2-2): GAGVSQSPRYKVAKRGQDVALRCDPISGHVSLFWYQQALGQGPEFLTYFQNEAQLDKSGLPSDRFFAERPEGSVSTLKIQRTQQEDSAVYLCASSFLAGSNTGELFFGEGSRLTVL.

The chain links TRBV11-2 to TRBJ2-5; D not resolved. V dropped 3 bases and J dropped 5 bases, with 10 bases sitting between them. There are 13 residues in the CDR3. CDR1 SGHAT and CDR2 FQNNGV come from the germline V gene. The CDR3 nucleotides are TGTGCCAGCAGCTTTGGAAGCATCGAGACCCAGTACTTC. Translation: CASSFGSIETQYF.

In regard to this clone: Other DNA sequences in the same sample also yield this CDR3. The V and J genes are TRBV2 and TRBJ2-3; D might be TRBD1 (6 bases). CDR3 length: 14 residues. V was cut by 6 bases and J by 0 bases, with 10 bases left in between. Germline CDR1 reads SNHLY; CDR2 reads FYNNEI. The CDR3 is CASSDRSSTDTQYF. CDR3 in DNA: TGTGCCAGCAGCGACAGGTCTAGCACAGATACGCAGTATTTT.

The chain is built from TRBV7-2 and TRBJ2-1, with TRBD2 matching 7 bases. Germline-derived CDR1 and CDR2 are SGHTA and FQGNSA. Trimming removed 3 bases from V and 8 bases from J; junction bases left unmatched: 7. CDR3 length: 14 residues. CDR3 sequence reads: CASSFKLGGDEQFF. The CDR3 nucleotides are TGTGCCAGCAGCTTTAAGTTGGGAGGGGATGAGCAGTTCTTC.

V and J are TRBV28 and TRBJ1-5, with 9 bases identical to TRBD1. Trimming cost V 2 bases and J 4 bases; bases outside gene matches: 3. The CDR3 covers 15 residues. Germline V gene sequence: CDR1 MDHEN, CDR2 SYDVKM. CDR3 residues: CASSLAQGANQPQHF. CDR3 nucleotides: TGTGCCAGCAGTTTAGCACAGGGGGCGAATCAGCCCCAGCATTTT.

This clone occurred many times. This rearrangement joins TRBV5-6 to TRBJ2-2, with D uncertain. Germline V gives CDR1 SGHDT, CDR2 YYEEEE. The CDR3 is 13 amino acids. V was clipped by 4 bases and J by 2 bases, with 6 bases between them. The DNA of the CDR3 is TGTGCCAGCAGCGCAGTAAACACCGGGGAGCTGTTTTTT. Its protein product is CASSAVNTGELFF.

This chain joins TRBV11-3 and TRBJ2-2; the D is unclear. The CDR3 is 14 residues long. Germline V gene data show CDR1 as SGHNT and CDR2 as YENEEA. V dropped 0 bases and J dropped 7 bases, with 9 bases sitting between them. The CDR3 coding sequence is TGTGCCAGCAGCTTAGACGGCGAAGTCGGGGAGCTGTTTTTT. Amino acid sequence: CASSLDGEVGELFF.

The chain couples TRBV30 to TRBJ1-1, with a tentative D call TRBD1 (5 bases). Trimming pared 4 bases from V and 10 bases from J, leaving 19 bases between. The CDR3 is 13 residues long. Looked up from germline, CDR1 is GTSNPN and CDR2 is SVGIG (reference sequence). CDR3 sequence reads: CAWTIAGGRGAFF. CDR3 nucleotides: TGTGCCTGGACGATCGCGGGGGGTCGGGGAGCTTTCTTT.

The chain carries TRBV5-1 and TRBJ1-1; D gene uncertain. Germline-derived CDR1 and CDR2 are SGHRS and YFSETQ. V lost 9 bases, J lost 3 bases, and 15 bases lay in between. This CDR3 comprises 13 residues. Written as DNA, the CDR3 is TGCGCCACCAAGACACGGATTGACACTGAAGCTTTCTTT. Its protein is CATKTRIDTEAFF.

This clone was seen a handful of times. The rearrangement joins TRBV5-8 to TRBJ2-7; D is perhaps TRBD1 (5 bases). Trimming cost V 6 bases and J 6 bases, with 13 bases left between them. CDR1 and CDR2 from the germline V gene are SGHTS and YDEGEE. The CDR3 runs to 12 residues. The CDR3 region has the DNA TGTGCCAGCAACCCCAGGGCGGTCGAGCAGTACTTC. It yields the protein CASNPRAVEQYF.

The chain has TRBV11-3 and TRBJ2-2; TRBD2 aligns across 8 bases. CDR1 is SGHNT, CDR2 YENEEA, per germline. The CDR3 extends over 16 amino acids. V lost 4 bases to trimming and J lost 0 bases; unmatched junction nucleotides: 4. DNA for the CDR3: TGTGCCAGCAGCTCCCGGGGGGGACCGAACACCGGGGAGCTGTTTTTT. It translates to CASSSRGGPNTGELFF.

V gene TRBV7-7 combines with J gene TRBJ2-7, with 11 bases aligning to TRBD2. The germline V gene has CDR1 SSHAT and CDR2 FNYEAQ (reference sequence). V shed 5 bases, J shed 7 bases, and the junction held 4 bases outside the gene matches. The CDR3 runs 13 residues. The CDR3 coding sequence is TGTGCCAGCAGCGAAGGGACTAGCGGAGAGCAGTACTTC. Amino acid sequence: CASSEGTSGEQYF. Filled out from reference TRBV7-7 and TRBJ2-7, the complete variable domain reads GAGVSQSPRYKVTKRGQDVTLRCDPISSHATLYWYQQALGQGPEFLTYFNYEAQPDKSGLPSDRFSAERPEGSISTLTIQRTEQRDSAMYRCASSEGTSGEQYFGPGTRLTVT.

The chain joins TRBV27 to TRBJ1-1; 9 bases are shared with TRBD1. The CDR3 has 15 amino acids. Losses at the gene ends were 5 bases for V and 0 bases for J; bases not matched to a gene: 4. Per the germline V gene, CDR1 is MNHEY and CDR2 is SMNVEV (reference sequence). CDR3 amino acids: CASSPRTGVNTEAFF. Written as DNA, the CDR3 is TGTGCCAGCAGTCCCCGGACAGGGGTGAACACTGAAGCTTTCTTT.